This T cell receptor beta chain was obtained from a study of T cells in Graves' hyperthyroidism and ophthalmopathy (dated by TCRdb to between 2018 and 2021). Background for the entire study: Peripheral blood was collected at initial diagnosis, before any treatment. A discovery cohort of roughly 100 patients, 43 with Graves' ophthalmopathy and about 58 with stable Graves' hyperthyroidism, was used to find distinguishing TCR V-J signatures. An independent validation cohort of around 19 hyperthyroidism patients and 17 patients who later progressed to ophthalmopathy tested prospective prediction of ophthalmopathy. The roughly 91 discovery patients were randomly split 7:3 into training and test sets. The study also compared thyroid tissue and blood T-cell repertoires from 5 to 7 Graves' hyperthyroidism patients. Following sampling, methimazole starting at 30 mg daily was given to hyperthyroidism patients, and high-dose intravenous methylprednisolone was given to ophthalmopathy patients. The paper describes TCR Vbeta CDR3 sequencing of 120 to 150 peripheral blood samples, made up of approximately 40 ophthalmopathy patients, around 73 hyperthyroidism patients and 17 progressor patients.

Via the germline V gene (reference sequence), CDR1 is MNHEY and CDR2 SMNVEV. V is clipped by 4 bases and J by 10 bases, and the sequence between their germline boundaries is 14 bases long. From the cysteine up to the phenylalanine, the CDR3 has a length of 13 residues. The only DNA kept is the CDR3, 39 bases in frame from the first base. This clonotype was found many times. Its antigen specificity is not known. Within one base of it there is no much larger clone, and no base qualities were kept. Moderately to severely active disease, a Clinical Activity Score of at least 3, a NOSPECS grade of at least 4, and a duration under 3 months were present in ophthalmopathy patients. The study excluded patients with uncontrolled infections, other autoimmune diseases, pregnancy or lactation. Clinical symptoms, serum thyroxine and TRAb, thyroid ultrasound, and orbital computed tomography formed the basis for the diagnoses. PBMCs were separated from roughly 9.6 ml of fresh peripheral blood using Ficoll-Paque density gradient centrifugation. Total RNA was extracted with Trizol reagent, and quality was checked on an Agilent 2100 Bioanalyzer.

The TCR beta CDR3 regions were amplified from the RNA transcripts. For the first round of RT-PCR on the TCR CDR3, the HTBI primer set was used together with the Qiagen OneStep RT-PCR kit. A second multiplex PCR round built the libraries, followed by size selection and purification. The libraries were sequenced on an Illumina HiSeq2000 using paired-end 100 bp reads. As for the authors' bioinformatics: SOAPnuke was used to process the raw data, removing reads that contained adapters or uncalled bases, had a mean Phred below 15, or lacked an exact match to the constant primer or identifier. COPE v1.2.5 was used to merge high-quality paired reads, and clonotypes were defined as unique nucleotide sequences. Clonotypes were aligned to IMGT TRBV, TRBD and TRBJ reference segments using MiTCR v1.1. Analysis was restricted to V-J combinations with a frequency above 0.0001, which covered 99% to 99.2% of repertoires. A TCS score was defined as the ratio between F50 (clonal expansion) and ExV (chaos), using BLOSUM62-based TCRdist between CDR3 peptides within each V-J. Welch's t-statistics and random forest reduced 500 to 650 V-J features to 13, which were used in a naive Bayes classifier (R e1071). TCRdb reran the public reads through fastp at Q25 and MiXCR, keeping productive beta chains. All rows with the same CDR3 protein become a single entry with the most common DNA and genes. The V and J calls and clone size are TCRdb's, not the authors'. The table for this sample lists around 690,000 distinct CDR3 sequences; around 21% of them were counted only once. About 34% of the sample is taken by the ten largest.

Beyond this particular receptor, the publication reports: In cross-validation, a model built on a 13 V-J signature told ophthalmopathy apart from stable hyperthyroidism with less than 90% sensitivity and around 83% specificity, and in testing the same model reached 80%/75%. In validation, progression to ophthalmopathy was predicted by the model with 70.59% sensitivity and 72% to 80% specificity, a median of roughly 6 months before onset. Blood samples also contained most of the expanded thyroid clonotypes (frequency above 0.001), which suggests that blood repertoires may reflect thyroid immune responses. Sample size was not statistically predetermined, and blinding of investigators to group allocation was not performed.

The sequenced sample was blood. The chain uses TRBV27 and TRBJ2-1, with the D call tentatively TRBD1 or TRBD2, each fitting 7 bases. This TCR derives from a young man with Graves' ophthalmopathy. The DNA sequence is TGTGCCAGCAGTTCCGCAGGGGGGGGAGAGCAGTTCTTC. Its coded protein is CASSSAGGGEQFF.